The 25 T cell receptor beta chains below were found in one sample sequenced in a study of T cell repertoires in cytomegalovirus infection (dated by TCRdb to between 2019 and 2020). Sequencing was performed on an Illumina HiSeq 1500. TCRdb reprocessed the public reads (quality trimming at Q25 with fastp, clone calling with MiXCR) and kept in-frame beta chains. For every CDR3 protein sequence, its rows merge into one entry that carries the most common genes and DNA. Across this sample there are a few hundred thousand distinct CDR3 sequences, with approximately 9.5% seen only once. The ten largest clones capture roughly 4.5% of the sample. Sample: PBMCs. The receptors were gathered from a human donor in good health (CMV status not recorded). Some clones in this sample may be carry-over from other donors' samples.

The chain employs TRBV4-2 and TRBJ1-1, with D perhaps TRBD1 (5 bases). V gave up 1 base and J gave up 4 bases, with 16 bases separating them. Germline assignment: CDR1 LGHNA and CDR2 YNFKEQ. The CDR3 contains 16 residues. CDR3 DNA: TGTGCCAGCAGCCAAGGGGAGGGGCCGGTCGGCACTGAAGCTTTCTTT. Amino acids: CASSQGEGPVGTEAFF.

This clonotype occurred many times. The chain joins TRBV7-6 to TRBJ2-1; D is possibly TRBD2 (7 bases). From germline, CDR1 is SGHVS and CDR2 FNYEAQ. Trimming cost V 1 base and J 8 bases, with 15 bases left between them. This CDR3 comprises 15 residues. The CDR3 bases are TGTGCCAGCAGCTTAGGGACGGGGGGCAACGATGAGCAGTTCTTC. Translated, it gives CASSLGTGGNDEQFF.

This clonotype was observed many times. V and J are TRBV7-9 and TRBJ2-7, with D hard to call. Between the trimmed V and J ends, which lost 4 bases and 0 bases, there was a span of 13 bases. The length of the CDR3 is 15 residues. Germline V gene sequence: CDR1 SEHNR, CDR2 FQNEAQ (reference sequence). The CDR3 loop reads CASSSPISGSYEQYF. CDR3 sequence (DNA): TGTGCCAGCAGCTCTCCAATTTCGGGCTCCTACGAGCAGTACTTC.

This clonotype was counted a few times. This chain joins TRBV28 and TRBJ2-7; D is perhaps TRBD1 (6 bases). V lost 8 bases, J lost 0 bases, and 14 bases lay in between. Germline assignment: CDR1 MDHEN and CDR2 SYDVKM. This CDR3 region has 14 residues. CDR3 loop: CASQKGGLSYEQYF. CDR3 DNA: TGTGCCAGCCAGAAAGGGGGTCTCTCCTACGAGCAGTACTTC.

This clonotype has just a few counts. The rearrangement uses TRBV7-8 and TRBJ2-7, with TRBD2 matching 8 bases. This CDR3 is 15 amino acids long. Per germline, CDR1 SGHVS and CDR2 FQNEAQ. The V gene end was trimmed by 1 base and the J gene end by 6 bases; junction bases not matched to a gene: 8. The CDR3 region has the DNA TGTGCCAGCAGCTTAGAACGGGCTACTAGCGGCGAGCAGTACTTC. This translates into CASSLERATSGEQYF.

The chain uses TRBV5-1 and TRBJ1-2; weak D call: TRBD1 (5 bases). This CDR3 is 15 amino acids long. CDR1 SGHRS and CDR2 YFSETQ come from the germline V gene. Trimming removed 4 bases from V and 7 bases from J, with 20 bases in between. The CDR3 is CASSPDRARDGGYTF. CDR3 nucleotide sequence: TGCGCCAGCAGCCCCGACCGCGCCAGGGACGGTGGCTACACCTTC.

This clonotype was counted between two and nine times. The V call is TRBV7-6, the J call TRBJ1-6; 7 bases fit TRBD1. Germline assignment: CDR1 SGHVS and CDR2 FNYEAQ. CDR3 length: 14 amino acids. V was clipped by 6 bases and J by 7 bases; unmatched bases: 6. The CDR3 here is CASRPDRDNSPLHF. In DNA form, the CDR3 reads TGTGCCAGCAGACCCGACAGGGACAATTCACCCCTCCACTTT.

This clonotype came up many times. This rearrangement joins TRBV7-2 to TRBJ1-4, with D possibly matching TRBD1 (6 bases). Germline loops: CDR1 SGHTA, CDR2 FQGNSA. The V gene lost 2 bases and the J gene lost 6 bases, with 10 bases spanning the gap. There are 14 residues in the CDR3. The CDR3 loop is CASSLNRVDEKLFF. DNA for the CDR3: TGTGCCAGCAGCTTAAACAGGGTCGATGAAAAACTGTTTTTT.

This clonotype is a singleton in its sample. As DNA, the CDR3 is TGTGCCAGCAGTAAAGCAACACAGGGCTACGAGCAGTACTTC. It specifies CASSKATQGYEQYF. This sequence joins TRBV12-3 or TRBV12-4 and TRBJ2-7; TRBD1 is a possible D gene (6 bases). The CDR3 contains 14 residues. Trimming left V 5 bases short and J 3 bases short, with 14 bases between.

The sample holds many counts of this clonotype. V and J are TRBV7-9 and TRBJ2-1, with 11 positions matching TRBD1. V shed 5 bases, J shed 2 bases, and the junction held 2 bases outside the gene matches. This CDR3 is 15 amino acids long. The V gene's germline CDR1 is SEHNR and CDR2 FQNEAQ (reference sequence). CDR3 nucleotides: TGTGCCAGCAGCCGGGGACAGGGGGCCTACAATGAGCAGTTCTTC. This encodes CASSRGQGAYNEQFF.

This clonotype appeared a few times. CDR3 DNA: TGTGCCAGCAGTTCAACAGGGGCAAGACAGCCCCAGCATTTT. Residues: CASSSTGARQPQHF. The gene calls are TRBV12-3 or TRBV12-4 and TRBJ1-5; TRBD1 agrees at 7 bases. This CDR3 has 14 amino acids. V shed 4 bases and J 7 bases; nucleotides not matched to a gene: 7.

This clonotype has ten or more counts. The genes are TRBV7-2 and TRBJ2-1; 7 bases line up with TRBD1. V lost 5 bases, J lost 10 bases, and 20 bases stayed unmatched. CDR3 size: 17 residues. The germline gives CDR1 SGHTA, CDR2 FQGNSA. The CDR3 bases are TGTGCCAGCAGCCCTAGAGGGGGTGACAGGGTGAAGACAGAGCAGTTCTTC. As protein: CASSPRGGDRVKTEQFF.

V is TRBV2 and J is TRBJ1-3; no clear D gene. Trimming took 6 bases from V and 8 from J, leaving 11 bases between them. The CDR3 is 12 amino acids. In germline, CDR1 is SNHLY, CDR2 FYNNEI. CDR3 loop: CASRPEADTIYF. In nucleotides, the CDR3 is TGTGCCAGCAGGCCTGAGGCCGACACCATATATTTT.

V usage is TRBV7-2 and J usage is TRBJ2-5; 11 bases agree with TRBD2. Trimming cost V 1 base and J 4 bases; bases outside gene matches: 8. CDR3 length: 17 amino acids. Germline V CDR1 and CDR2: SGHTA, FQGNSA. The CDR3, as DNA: TGTGCCAGCAGCTTAGACCCCGGGACTAGCGGTAGAGAGACCCAGTACTTC. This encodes CASSLDPGTSGRETQYF.

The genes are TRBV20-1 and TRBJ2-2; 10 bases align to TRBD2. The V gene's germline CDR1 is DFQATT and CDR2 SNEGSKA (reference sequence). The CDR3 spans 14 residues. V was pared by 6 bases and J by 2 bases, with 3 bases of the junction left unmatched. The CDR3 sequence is CSAQRGGNTGELFF. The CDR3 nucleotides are TGCAGTGCCCAGCGGGGGGGAAACACCGGGGAGCTGTTTTTT.

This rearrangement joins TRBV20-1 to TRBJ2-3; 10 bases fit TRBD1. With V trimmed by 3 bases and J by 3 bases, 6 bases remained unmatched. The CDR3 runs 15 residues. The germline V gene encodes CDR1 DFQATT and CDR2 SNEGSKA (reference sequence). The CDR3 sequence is CSASSGTGVTDTQYF. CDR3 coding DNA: TGCAGTGCTAGCTCCGGGACAGGGGTAACAGATACGCAGTATTTT.

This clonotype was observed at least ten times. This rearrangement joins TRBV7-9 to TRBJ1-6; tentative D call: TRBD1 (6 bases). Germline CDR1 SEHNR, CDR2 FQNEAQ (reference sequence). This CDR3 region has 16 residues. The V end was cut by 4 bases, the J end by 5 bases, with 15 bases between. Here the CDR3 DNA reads TGTGCCAGCAGCTCTGCCGGGACAAGAAATAATTCACCCCTCCACTTT. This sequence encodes CASSSAGTRNNSPLHF.

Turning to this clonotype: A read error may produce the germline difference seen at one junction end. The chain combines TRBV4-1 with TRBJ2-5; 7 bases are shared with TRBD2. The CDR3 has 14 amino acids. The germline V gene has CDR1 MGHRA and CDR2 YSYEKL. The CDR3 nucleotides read TGTGCCAGCAGCCAACCGGGACTAAGGGAGACCCAGTACTTC. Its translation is CASSQPGLRETQYF.

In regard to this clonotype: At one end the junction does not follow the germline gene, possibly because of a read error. CDR3 region: CASMGAAFNQLQHF. Here the CDR3 DNA reads TGTGCCAGCATGGGGGCGGCTTTCAATCAGCTCCAGCATTTT. The V gene is TRBV28, the J gene TRBJ1-5; D is perhaps TRBD1 (6 bases). The CDR3 consists of 14 residues. CDR1 MDHEN and CDR2 SYDVKM come from the germline V gene.

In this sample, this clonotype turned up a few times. The CDR3 coding sequence is TGTGCCAGTAGGGAGCAGTGGGGCATTCAGTACTTC. This encodes CASREQWGIQYF. The chain joins TRBV19 to TRBJ2-4; no clear D. CDR1 is LNHDA, CDR2 SQIVND, per germline (reference sequence). Trimming cost V 6 bases and J 9 bases, with 12 bases left between them. CDR3 length equals 12 residues. Full variable domain (outside the CDR3, taken from reference TRBV19 and TRBJ2-4): DGGITQSPKYLFRKEGQNVTLSCEQNLNHDAMYWYRQDPGQGLRLIYYSQIVNDFQKGDIAEGYSVSREKKESFPLTVTSAQKNPTAFYLCASREQWGIQYFGAGTRLSVL.

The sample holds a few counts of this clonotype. CDR3 DNA sequence: TGTGCCAGCAGTTACCCGGCGGGGGGGACCTACAATGAGCAGTTCTTC. Its protein product is CASSYPAGGTYNEQFF. The chain uses TRBV6-2 or TRBV6-3 and TRBJ2-1; 9 bases are a match to TRBD2. Germline V gene data show CDR1 as MNHEY and CDR2 as SVGEGT. After removal of 2 bases from V and 2 bases from J, the junction contained 4 bases not matched to a gene. The CDR3 runs to 16 residues.

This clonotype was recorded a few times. CDR3 DNA sequence: TGTGCCAGCACCGAGGGGGGAGGGCCCTCCGATGAGCAGTTCTTC. Its translation: CASTEGGGPSDEQFF. This chain uses TRBV2 with TRBJ2-1; weak D call: TRBD2 (7 bases). This CDR3 has 15 amino acids. CDR1 and CDR2 (germline): SNHLY, FYNNEI. V shed 7 bases and J shed 8 bases, with 21 bases lying between them.

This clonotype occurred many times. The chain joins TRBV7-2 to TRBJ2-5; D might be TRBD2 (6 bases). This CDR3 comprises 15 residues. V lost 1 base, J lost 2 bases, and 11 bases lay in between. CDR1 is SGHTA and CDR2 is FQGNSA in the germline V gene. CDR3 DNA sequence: TGTGCCAGCAGCTTAGTGAGGGGAGGTCAAGAGACCCAGTACTTC. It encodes CASSLVRGGQETQYF.

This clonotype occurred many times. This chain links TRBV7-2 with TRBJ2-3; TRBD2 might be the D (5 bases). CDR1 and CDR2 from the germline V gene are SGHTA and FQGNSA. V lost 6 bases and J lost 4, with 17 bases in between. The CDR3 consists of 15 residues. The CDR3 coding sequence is TGTGCCAGCAGAGGTCGGGTCTGGGAGTCAGATACGCAGTATTTT. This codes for CASRGRVWESDTQYF.

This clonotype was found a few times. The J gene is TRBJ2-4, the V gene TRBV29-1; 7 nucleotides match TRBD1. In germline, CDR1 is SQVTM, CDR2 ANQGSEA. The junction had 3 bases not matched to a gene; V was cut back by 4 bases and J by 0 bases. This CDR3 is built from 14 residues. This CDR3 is CSVVQGVAKNIQYF. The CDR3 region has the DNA TGCAGCGTTGTTCAGGGGGTAGCCAAAAACATTCAGTACTTC.